These 2 T cell receptor beta chains share one sample of origin, sequenced in a study of cytomegalovirus exposure and HLA in healthy donors. A multiplex PCR was run with 60 Vbeta primers and 13 Jbeta primers. Method: immunoSEQ multiplex PCR; TCRdb's copy keeps in-frame clones and lacks some. The sample includes 150,000 to 200,000 clones, 70% to 90% of them seen just once. The sequencing sample was made of PBMCs. The source of these receptors is a male donor in good health and CMV-seronegative.

The chain couples TRBV4-3 to TRBJ1-1; D is undetermined. The CDR3 totals 15 residues. Per the germline V gene, CDR1 is LGHNA and CDR2 is YSLEER. V was shortened by 0 bases and J by 1 base, with 9 bases between the two germline ends. The DNA for the CDR3 is TGCGCCAGCAGCCAAGAGAGGCACGGGAACACTGAAGCTTTCTTT. This gives the protein CASSQERHGNTEAFF.

This clone occurred once. The CDR3 DNA follows: TGTGCCAGTAGCCTAGCGTCTAGCACAGATACGCAGTATTTT. Its translation: CASSLASSTDTQYF. The J gene is TRBJ2-3, the V gene TRBV19; D may be TRBD2 (6 bases). V lost 6 bases, J lost 0 bases, and 10 bases lay in between. Germline loops: CDR1 LNHDA, CDR2 SQIVND (reference sequence). This CDR3 region has 14 residues.